Below, 9 T cell receptor beta chains from the same sample are listed, as sequenced in a study of cytomegalovirus exposure and HLA in healthy donors. A multiplex PCR was run with 60 Vbeta primers and 13 Jbeta primers. Some clones are missing from TCRdb's copy, which holds only in-frame ones; the method was immunoSEQ multiplex PCR. This sample has 150,000 to 200,000 clones, with 75% to 85% found just once. The specimen was PBMCs. The receptors originated from a woman aged 50 to 65 in good health and CMV-seropositive.

The chain has TRBV9 and TRBJ2-1, with 8 bases fitting TRBD2. V was pared by 0 bases and J by 4 bases, with 6 bases of the junction left unmatched. Germline V CDR1 and CDR2: SGDLS, YYNGEE. This CDR3 has 16 residues. The CDR3 protein is CASSVASGGAYNEQFF. The CDR3 bases are TGTGCCAGCAGCGTAGCGTCGGGGGGGGCTTACAATGAGCAGTTCTTC.

V gene TRBV7-2 combines with J gene TRBJ1-1; D perhaps matches TRBD1 (5 bases). Trimming stripped 3 bases from V and 5 bases from J, with 10 bases between. CDR3 length equals 13 residues. Germline-derived CDR1 and CDR2 are SGHTA and FQGNSA. The CDR3 loop is CASSLGGATEAFF. DNA of the CDR3: TGTGCCAGCAGCTTGGGTGGGGCTACTGAAGCTTTCTTT.

This clone was found a few times. The V call is TRBV2, the J call TRBJ2-2; perhaps TRBD2 as D (6 bases). The germline gives CDR1 SNHLY, CDR2 FYNNEI. Deletions cut 4 bases from V and 4 bases from J, with 16 bases between. This CDR3 comprises 16 residues. The DNA for the CDR3 is TGTGCCAGCAGTGTGGGACCGGGAGAGGGCACCGGGGAGCTGTTTTTT. Residues: CASSVGPGEGTGELFF.

The J gene is TRBJ2-4, the V gene TRBV7-8, with TRBD1 identical over 7 bases. J gave up 6 bases and V 4 bases, and 3 bases lay outside the gene matches. Looked up from germline, CDR1 is SGHVS and CDR2 is FQNEAQ. This CDR3 comprises 13 residues. CDR3 amino acids: CASSSTGANIQYF. CDR3 nucleotide sequence: TGTGCCAGCAGCTCCACAGGGGCAAACATTCAGTACTTC.

The chain links TRBV27 to TRBJ1-6; D is possibly TRBD1 (6 bases). The V end was cut by 7 bases, the J end by 3 bases, with 16 bases between. Germline CDR1 is MNHEY and CDR2 is SMNVEV (reference sequence). The CDR3 runs 16 residues. The CDR3 protein is CASILHRANYNSPLHF. CDR3 coding DNA: TGTGCCAGCATACTACACAGGGCTAACTATAATTCACCCCTCCACTTT.

V is TRBV7-9 and J is TRBJ1-5; 10 bases align to TRBD1. The V gene end was trimmed by 5 bases and the J gene end by 8 bases; junction bases not matched to a gene: 9. This CDR3 is built from 15 residues. CDR1 and CDR2 (germline): SEHNR, FQNEAQ (reference sequence). The CDR3 region is CASSHHRDRGEPQHF. The CDR3 nucleotides are TGTGCCAGCAGCCACCACCGGGACAGGGGAGAGCCCCAGCATTTT.

V gene TRBV10-2 combines with J gene TRBJ2-5; TRBD2 aligns across 10 bases. Germline V gives CDR1 WSHSY, CDR2 SAAADI. This CDR3 region has 15 residues. V shed 6 bases and J 5 bases; nucleotides not matched to a gene: 9. The CDR3 DNA reads TGCGCCAGCAGGCAACTAGCGGGGCGGGAGGAGACCCAGTACTTC. Translated, it gives CASRQLAGREETQYF.

The chain has TRBV6-5 and TRBJ1-2; no definite D call. Trimming cost V 3 bases and J 1 base, with 9 bases left between them. The CDR3 is made up of 14 amino acids. The germline CDR1 and CDR2 sequences are MNHEY and SVGAGI. CDR3 bases: TGTGCCAGCAGTTATTCGACAAGTAACTATGGCTACACCTTC. Amino acids: CASSYSTSNYGYTF.

V and J are TRBV7-3 and TRBJ2-3; TRBD2 agrees at 11 bases. After removal of 5 bases from V and 6 bases from J, the junction contained 7 bases not matched to a gene. The CDR3 covers 15 residues. The germline CDR1 and CDR2 sequences are SGHTA and FQGTGA. This CDR3 reads CASSLVAGGPDTQYF. The CDR3 nucleotides read TGTGCCAGCAGCCTAGTAGCGGGGGGGCCGGATACGCAGTATTTT.